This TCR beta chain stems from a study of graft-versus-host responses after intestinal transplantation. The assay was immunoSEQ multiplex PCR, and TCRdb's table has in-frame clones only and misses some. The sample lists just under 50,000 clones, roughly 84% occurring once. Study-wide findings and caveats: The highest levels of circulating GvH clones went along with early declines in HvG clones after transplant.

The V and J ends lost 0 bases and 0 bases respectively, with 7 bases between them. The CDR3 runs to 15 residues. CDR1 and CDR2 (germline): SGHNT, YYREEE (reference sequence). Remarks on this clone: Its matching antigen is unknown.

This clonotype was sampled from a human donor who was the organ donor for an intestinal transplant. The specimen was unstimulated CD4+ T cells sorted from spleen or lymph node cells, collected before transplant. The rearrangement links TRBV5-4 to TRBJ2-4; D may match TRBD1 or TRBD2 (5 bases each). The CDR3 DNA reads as TGTGCCAGCAGCTTGGCCGGGACAGCCAAAAACATTCAGTACTTC. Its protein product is CASSLAGTAKNIQYF.